This passage covers 28 T cell receptor beta chains from one sample sequenced in a study of cytomegalovirus exposure and HLA in healthy donors. Amplification used 60 Vbeta primers and 13 Jbeta primers. Some clones are missing from TCRdb's copy, which holds only in-frame ones; the method was immunoSEQ multiplex PCR. This sample yields about 150,000 clones, of which 79% are seen a single time; roughly 6.3% belongs to the top ten. Sequenced sample: PBMCs. The receptors were sampled from a man aged 45 to 65 in good health and CMV-seropositive.

The chain has TRBV6-5 and TRBJ2-1; TRBD1 is a possible D gene (5 bases). The CDR3 is made up of 14 amino acids. In germline, CDR1 is MNHEY, CDR2 SVGAGI. Trimming shortened V by 1 base and J by 3 bases, and 7 bases separated the two germline ends. CDR3 nucleotide sequence: TGTGCCAGCAGTTACTTAACAGGCTACAATGAGCAGTTCTTC. It codes for CASSYLTGYNEQFF.

The V call is TRBV5-6, the J call TRBJ1-1; perhaps TRBD1 as D (5 bases). The CDR3 covers 17 residues. Trimming stripped 0 bases from V and 0 bases from J, with 15 bases between. Germline lookup yields CDR1 SGHDT and CDR2 YYEEEE. CDR3 amino acids: CASSLGGGGTVNTEAFF. The CDR3 DNA reads as TGTGCCAGCAGCTTGGGCGGGGGGGGGACGGTGAACACTGAAGCTTTCTTT.

The V gene is TRBV6-1, the J gene TRBJ2-3; perhaps TRBD2 as D (5 bases). The germline V and J ends were trimmed by 2 bases and 6 bases, with 18 bases remaining between them. The germline CDR1 and CDR2 sequences are MNHNS and SASEGT. This CDR3 region has 16 residues. The CDR3 reads CASSERGIGSVDTQYF. CDR3 nucleotide sequence: TGTGCCAGCAGTGAAAGAGGGATCGGAAGCGTCGATACGCAGTATTTT.

This clone came up once. This chain links TRBV29-1 with TRBJ2-5, with 7 bases matching TRBD1. J lost 7 bases, V lost 6 bases, and 14 bases had no gene match. The CDR3 covers 14 residues. Germline V lookup: CDR1 SQVTM, CDR2 ANQGSEA. CDR3 DNA sequence: TGCAGCGTAGTTACAGGGGTTCTAACAGGGACCCAGTACTTC. Residues: CSVVTGVLTGTQYF.

The V call is TRBV28, the J call TRBJ2-1, with D perhaps matching TRBD2 (6 bases). V shed 3 bases and J shed 7 bases, with 13 bases lying between them. The CDR3 length is 14 residues. In germline, CDR1 is MDHEN, CDR2 SYDVKM. The CDR3: CASSFDGGVNEQFF. The CDR3 DNA is TGTGCCAGCAGTTTCGACGGGGGAGTAAATGAGCAGTTCTTC.

Only one count was recorded for this clone. V gene TRBV9 combines with J gene TRBJ2-2; possible D gene TRBD2, 5 bases. Trimming left V 1 base short and J 3 bases short, with 10 bases between. The V gene's germline CDR1 is SGDLS and CDR2 YYNGEE. The CDR3 is 15 amino acids. The CDR3 loop is CASSVSGADTGELFF. The CDR3 nucleotides are TGTGCCAGCAGCGTATCCGGAGCGGACACCGGGGAGCTGTTTTTT.

This chain uses TRBV10-2 with TRBJ2-5, with 7 positions matching TRBD1. This CDR3 has 13 residues. Germline CDR1 WSHSY, CDR2 SAAADI. V lost 6 bases and J lost 3; bases outside the gene matches: 4. The DNA of the CDR3 is TGCGCCAGCAGGGGGACAGCCAAAGAGACCCAGTACTTC. Its protein product is CASRGTAKETQYF.

This rearrangement joins TRBV28 to TRBJ1-2; a weak D match, TRBD1 (5 bases). Germline V gene lookup returns CDR1 MDHEN and CDR2 SYDVKM. The CDR3 has 14 residues. Trimming stripped 7 bases from V and 4 bases from J, with 16 bases between. The CDR3 is CASNNLRGIYGYTF. The CDR3 DNA follows: TGTGCCAGCAACAACCTTAGGGGTATCTATGGCTACACCTTC.

The chain couples TRBV6-5 to TRBJ2-1, with TRBD1 identical over 9 bases. Trimming at V came to 6 bases and at J to 8 bases, leaving 11 bases not matched to a gene. The CDR3 sequence is 15 residues long. Germline V gene sequence: CDR1 MNHEY, CDR2 SVGAGI. The CDR3 protein is CASSPGTGKFHEQFF. The CDR3, as DNA: TGTGCCAGCAGCCCCGGGACAGGGAAGTTCCATGAGCAGTTCTTC.

In this sample, this clone turned up once. This sequence joins TRBV6-5 and TRBJ1-1, with a possible D match to TRBD1 (5 bases). Germline loops: CDR1 MNHEY, CDR2 SVGAGI. V lost 10 bases, J lost 1 base, and 10 bases lay in between. CDR3 length: 12 amino acids. The CDR3 DNA reads as TGTGCCACCGAGACAGCGAACACTGAAGCTTTCTTT. Amino acids: CATETANTEAFF.

The chain joins TRBV7-2 to TRBJ1-6, with TRBD1 identical over 10 bases. Trimming removed 4 bases from V and 9 bases from J; junction bases left unmatched: 12. Germline V gene sequence: CDR1 SGHTA, CDR2 FQGNSA. There are 17 residues in the CDR3. The CDR3 DNA reads as TGTGCCAGCAGCTCGTCCCGGGGACAGGGGAGAATTTCACCCCTCCACTTT. It is translated as CASSSSRGQGRISPLHF.

A few counts support this clone. The gene calls are TRBV4-2 and TRBJ1-5; tentatively, D is TRBD1 (5 bases). The CDR3 runs to 15 residues. CDR1 LGHNA and CDR2 YNFKEQ come from the germline V gene. The germline V and J ends were trimmed by 1 base and 5 bases, with 12 bases remaining between them. Written as DNA, the CDR3 is TGTGCCAGCAGCCAAGTGCAGGGAGGGGATCAGCCCCAGCATTTT. This codes for CASSQVQGGDQPQHF.

The gene calls are TRBV5-5 and TRBJ2-7, with TRBD1 identical over 7 bases. The germline gives CDR1 SGHKS, CDR2 YYEKEE (reference sequence). The V segment lost 2 bases and the J segment 4 bases; nucleotides outside the gene matches: 9. The CDR3 contains 15 residues. CDR3 region: CASSLTQGRQYEQYF. The DNA for the CDR3 is TGTGCCAGCAGCTTAACACAGGGGCGTCAGTACGAGCAGTACTTC. Looking up the rest from reference TRBV5-5 and TRBJ2-7 gives the full variable domain: DAGVTQSPTHLIKTRGQQVTLRCSPISGHKSVSWYQQVLGQGPQFIFQYYEKEERGRGNFPDRFSARQFPNYSSELNVNALLLGDSALYLCASSLTQGRQYEQYFGPGTRLTVT.

This clone was seen only a few times. The chain is built from TRBV9 and TRBJ2-5; 8 positions agree with TRBD2. After removal of 3 bases from V and 5 bases from J, the junction contained 12 bases not matched to a gene. The CDR3 spans 16 residues. Germline values: CDR1 SGDLS, CDR2 YYNGEE. Here the CDR3 reads CASSARLTGGPETQYF. The DNA of the CDR3 is TGTGCCAGCAGCGCCCGACTGACGGGAGGGCCGGAGACCCAGTACTTC.

The chain is built from TRBV7-2 and TRBJ2-7; 7 nucleotides line up with TRBD2. Per the germline V gene, CDR1 is SGHTA and CDR2 is FQGNSA. This CDR3 region has 13 residues. Germline trimming cut 3 bases from V and 6 bases from J; bases unmatched to any gene: 5. This CDR3 reads CASSLAGVTEQYF. The CDR3 DNA reads as TGTGCCAGCAGCTTGGCGGGAGTAACCGAGCAGTACTTC.

V and J are TRBV7-2 and TRBJ2-7, with 12 bases that match TRBD2. The CDR3 is made up of 15 amino acids. CDR1 and CDR2 from the germline V gene are SGHTA and FQGNSA. V gave up 5 bases and J gave up 4 bases; unmatched junction bases: 6. CDR3: CASSNLAGGGYEQYF. The CDR3 DNA reads TGTGCCAGCAGCAACCTAGCGGGAGGGGGATACGAGCAGTACTTC.

V usage is TRBV30 and J usage is TRBJ1-1; D gene uncertain. The germline CDR1 and CDR2 sequences are GTSNPN and SVGIG (reference sequence). V was clipped by 1 base and J by 7 bases, with 10 bases between them. The CDR3 covers 12 residues. In DNA, the CDR3 is TGTGCCTGGAGTGACCAGTCATTTGAAGCTTTCTTT. This gives the protein CAWSDQSFEAFF.

The rearrangement joins TRBV18 to TRBJ1-2, with a tentative D call TRBD1 (6 bases). Trimming pared 3 bases from V and 4 bases from J, leaving 12 bases between. Germline CDR1 and CDR2: KGHSH and LQKENI. The CDR3 length is 14 residues. The CDR3 sequence is CASSPETGFYGYTF. The CDR3 region has the DNA TGTGCCAGCTCACCTGAGACAGGCTTCTATGGCTACACCTTC.

This chain uses TRBV6-6 with TRBJ2-7, with TRBD1 identical over 9 bases. Germline assignment: CDR1 MNHNY and CDR2 SVGAGI (reference sequence). The CDR3 is 15 residues long. The V gene end was trimmed by 2 bases and the J gene end by 6 bases; junction bases not matched to a gene: 8. The DNA for the CDR3 is TGTGCCAGCAGTTACCGTGACAGGGGGTTGAGCGAGCAGTACTTC. Translated: CASSYRDRGLSEQYF.

The rearrangement links TRBV11-2 to TRBJ2-5; 14 bases are a match to TRBD2. This CDR3 region has 16 residues. The V gene end was trimmed by 5 bases and the J gene end by 4 bases; junction bases not matched to a gene: 6. CDR1 SGHAT and CDR2 FQNNGV come from the germline V gene. CDR3 bases: TGTGCCAGCAGCCCGCGACTAGCGGGAGGGGCAGAGACCCAGTACTTC. Translating it yields CASSPRLAGGAETQYF.

This sequence joins TRBV2 and TRBJ2-3; tentatively, D is TRBD1 or TRBD2 (9 bases each). CDR1 SNHLY and CDR2 FYNNEI come from the germline V gene. CDR3 length: 18 residues. V shed 5 bases and J shed 1 base, with 22 bases lying between them. CDR3 region: CASSNRGRIAGGTDTQYF. The CDR3 DNA reads TGTGCCAGCAGTAACAGGGGGCGTATAGCGGGAGGCACAGATACGCAGTATTTT.

The chain carries TRBV30 and TRBJ2-2; the match to TRBD1 covers 9 bases. This CDR3 has 14 residues. CDR1 and CDR2 from the germline V gene are GTSNPN and SVGIG (reference sequence). The junction had 6 bases not matched to a gene; V was cut back by 3 bases and J by 7 bases. CDR3 in DNA: TGTGCCTGGAGCCGGGACAGGGCTGGCGGGGAGCTGTTTTTT. This sequence encodes CAWSRDRAGGELFF.

This clone was observed once. The J gene is TRBJ2-7, the V gene TRBV9; D ambiguous. The germline CDR1 and CDR2 sequences are SGDLS and YYNGEE. Between the trimmed V and J ends, which lost 4 bases and 4 bases, there was a span of 15 bases. The CDR3 spans 14 residues. CDR3 residues: CASSPQRLTYEQYF. The CDR3 bases are TGTGCCAGCAGCCCCCAGCGACTTACTTACGAGCAGTACTTC.

The J gene is TRBJ2-6, the V gene TRBV19, with a tentative D call TRBD2 (6 bases). The CDR3 runs to 17 residues. Germline V gene lookup returns CDR1 LNHDA and CDR2 SQIVND (reference sequence). V gave up 1 base and J gave up 2 bases, with 12 bases separating them. The CDR3 is CASSIATGDTGANVLTF. In nucleotides, the CDR3 is TGTGCCAGTAGTATAGCGACGGGAGATACTGGGGCCAACGTCCTGACTTTC.

This clone was observed a few times. The V and J genes are TRBV10-1 and TRBJ2-7; the match to TRBD1 covers 7 bases. The V gene's germline CDR1 is WNHNN and CDR2 SYGVQD (reference sequence). Germline trimming cut 0 bases from V and 6 bases from J; bases unmatched to any gene: 8. The CDR3 is 15 amino acids. The CDR3 sequence: CASSESYRGDGEQYF. The CDR3 region has the DNA TGCGCCAGCAGTGAGTCGTACAGGGGAGATGGCGAGCAGTACTTC.

The chain is built from TRBV11-2 and TRBJ1-1, with TRBD1 matching 7 bases. V dropped 1 base and J dropped 0; count of bases not matched to a gene: 5. Germline V gives CDR1 SGHAT, CDR2 FQNNGV. This CDR3 region has 16 residues. The CDR3 reads CASSLGKGTVNTEAFF. CDR3 nucleotide sequence: TGTGCCAGCAGCTTAGGCAAAGGGACAGTGAACACTGAAGCTTTCTTT. Supplemented by reference TRBV11-2 and TRBJ1-1, the full variable domain reads EAGVAQSPRYKIIEKRQSVAFWCNPISGHATLYWYQQILGQGPKLLIQFQNNGVVDDSQLPKDRFSAERLKGVDSTLKIQPAKLEDSAVYLCASSLGKGTVNTEAFFGQGTRLTVV.

V and J are TRBV7-3 and TRBJ2-3; the D gene is possibly TRBD1 (6 bases). The CDR3 has 12 amino acids. Per the germline V gene, CDR1 is SGHTA and CDR2 is FQGTGA. Trimming left V 4 bases short and J 5 bases short, with 7 bases between. CDR3 coding DNA: TGTGCCAGCAGCTCGACAGGAGATACGCAGTATTTT. It specifies CASSSTGDTQYF.

This clone came up a few times. V and J are TRBV5-1 and TRBJ1-6; 10 positions match TRBD1. J was trimmed by 10 bases and V by 4 bases; bases with no gene match: 8. CDR1 is SGHRS and CDR2 is YFSETQ in the germline V gene. There are 15 residues in the CDR3. In DNA form, the CDR3 reads TGCGCCAGCAGCGACCGGGACAGGGGTTTATCACCCCTCCACTTT. Its protein is CASSDRDRGLSPLHF.